A selection of T cell receptor beta chains follows, all from one sample in a study of blood T cell repertoires in COVID-19. Assay used: immunoSEQ multiplex PCR; TCRdb lists only in-frame clones, some missing. The repertoire consists of about 87,000 clones, with around 87% occurring once and the leading ten covering 4.9%. Sequencing was done on a sample of peripheral blood. The source of these receptors is an elderly woman with acute or convalescent COVID-19. The CDR3 runs from the conserved cysteine through the conserved F or W. D genes are given only for firm matches.

j_call v_call d_call cdr3_nt cdr3_aa
TRBJ1-6 TRBV18 - TGTGCCAACTCCCAGGGGCGAAATTCACCCCTCCACTTT CANSQGRNSPLHF
TRBJ1-5 TRBV19 - TGTGCCAGTAGTATAGCGGGGATGGTTCGGCGTCAGCCCCAGCATTTT CASSIAGMVRRQPQHF
TRBJ2-7 TRBV5-8 TRBD2 TGTGCCAGCAGCAAACCCCCAGCGGGGAACTCCTACGAGCAGTACTTC CASSKPPAGNSYEQYF
TRBJ2-2 TRBV6-5 TRBD1 TGTGCCAGCAGCCACAGGGGATCGAACACCGGGGAGCTGTTTTTT CASSHRGSNTGELFF
TRBJ1-2 TRBV6-6 TRBD1 TGTGCCAGCAGTAGACAGGGAGTGGGCTACACCTTC CASSRQGVGYTF
TRBJ2-5 TRBV5-1 TRBD2 TGCGCCAGCAGCCTTAGCGGGGGGGCGGGGGAGACCCAGTACTTC CASSLSGGAGETQYF
TRBJ1-1 TRBV6-5 - TGTGCCAGCAGCCACAGGGCCCCGAACACTGAAGCTTTCTTT CASSHRAPNTEAFF
TRBJ2-5 TRBV5-4 - TGTGCCAGCAGCCCGGGACTTCAAGAGACCCAGTACTTC CASSPGLQETQYF
TRBJ1-5 TRBV10-2 TRBD1 TGCGCCAGCAGACCCGGGACAGGGGGCGTCCGGGGCAATCAGCCCCAGCATTTT CASRPGTGGVRGNQPQHF
TRBJ1-4 TRBV19 - TGTGCCAGTAGTATAGATCAAACAGGGCCTGAAAAACTGTTTTTT CASSIDQTGPEKLFF
TRBJ1-2 TRBV18 - TGTGCCAGCTCACCAGTTGAGGATGGCTACACCTTC CASSPVEDGYTF
TRBJ1-6 TRBV7-2 - TGTGCCAGCAGCCCACAAATTAATTCACCCCTCCACTTT CASSPQINSPLHF
TRBJ1-4 TRBV3-1/TRBV3-2 TRBD1 TGTGCCAGCAGCCGCAGGGGGTCGAGTGAAAAACTGTTTTTT CASSRRGSSEKLFF
TRBJ2-7 TRBV10-3 - TGTGCCATCAGTGAGACAGGGGGGGTGCAGTACTTC CAISETGGVQYF
TRBJ2-7 TRBV11-3 - TGTGCCAGCAGCTTAGGGCCCGACTACGAGCAGTACTTC CASSLGPDYEQYF
TRBJ1-4 TRBV3-1/TRBV3-2 - TGTGCCAGCAGCCAGGGGCAGCCCAATGAAAAACTGTTTTTT CASSQGQPNEKLFF
TRBJ2-5 TRBV7-9 TRBD1 TGTGCCAGCACCACTGGGAGGCAGGGGGCTGAGACCCAGTACTTC CASTTGRQGAETQYF
TRBJ1-2 TRBV25-1 - TGTGCCAGCAGTGAGCAAGCATTGGATGGCTACACCTTC CASSEQALDGYTF
TRBJ2-3 TRBV2 TRBD2 TGTGCCAGCAGTGAGGTGCGAGGGGAGGGTACGCAGTATTTT CASSEVRGEGTQYF
TRBJ2-7 TRBV15 TRBD2 TGTGCCACCAGCAGAGGGAGCGGGGGGCCTTCCTACGAGCAGTACTTC CATSRGSGGPSYEQYF
TRBJ1-2 TRBV3-1/TRBV3-2 - TGTGCCAGCAGCCAAGCCGGACAGTCTAACTATGGCTACACCTTC CASSQAGQSNYGYTF
TRBJ2-7 TRBV6-2/TRBV6-3 - TGTGCCAGCAGTACGACCCGGACAGCTCCTTACGAGCAGTACTTC CASSTTRTAPYEQYF
TRBJ1-1 TRBV7-9 - TGTGCCAGCAGGGGAAAGGACAGATTGAACACTGAAGCTTTCTTT CASRGKDRLNTEAFF
TRBJ2-7 TRBV3-1/TRBV3-2 TRBD2 TGTGCCAGCAGCCAGAGACTAGCGGTCTCCTACGAGCAGTACTTC CASSQRLAVSYEQYF
TRBJ2-3 TRBV7-8 TRBD2 TGTGCCAGCAGCTTAAGGTCTGGGCTAGCGGGACTAGATACGCAGTATTTT CASSLRSGLAGLDTQYF
TRBJ1-1 TRBV6-5 - TGTGCCAGCAGGGGCGAGGGATCATCCCGAGAAGCTTTCTTT CASRGEGSSREAFF
TRBJ2-7 TRBV6-6 - TGTGCCAGCAGGGGGGGACAGAGGGTGTACGAGCAGTACTTC CASRGGQRVYEQYF
TRBJ1-2 TRBV5-1 - TGCGCCAGCAGCATAGACGGACTCTATGGCTACACCTTC CASSIDGLYGYTF
TRBJ1-1 TRBV20-1 - TGCAGTGCTAGCAGGGACACTGAAGCTTTCTTT CSASRDTEAFF
TRBJ1-1 TRBV19 - TGTGCCAGTAGCACCCGGGTTTGGAACACTGAAGCTTTCTTT CASSTRVWNTEAFF